One T cell receptor beta chain is described in this entry. Germline loops: CDR1 LGHNT, CDR2 FRNRAP. V trimming: 4 bases; J trimming: 4 bases; junction bases outside the gene matches: 12. The CDR3 totals 16 residues. TCRdb keeps only in-frame clones here, not all; method: immunoSEQ multiplex PCR. The data show 150,000 to 200,000 clones, with 80% to 90% seen just once and 1.7% held by the top ten. This entry belongs to a study of control samples from healthy donors and cancer patients. The clonotype comes from a man younger than 30 in good health. Sequencing input: blood. V usage is TRBV12-5 and J usage is TRBJ2-5; 7 positions match TRBD1. CDR3 region: CASGSTLGTDLETQYF. The CDR3 nucleotides are TGTGCTAGTGGTTCGACCTTAGGGACAGACTTAGAGACCCAGTACTTC.